This T cell receptor beta chain was retrieved from a study of blood T cell repertoires in COVID-19. Study summary: The United States, Italy and Spain were the sources of the acute and convalescent COVID-19 samples. PBMCs, B-cell-depleted T cells, or T cells were the source of the cDNA or gDNA that made up the material.

This clone was counted at least ten times. Original handling: For nucleated cells, counts were estimated from reference gene primer amplification. Data came from immunoSEQ multiplex PCR; TCRdb stores just in-frame clones and leaves some out. V and J calls and clone size are given by that table; D and trimming were obtained from the DNA. The sample carries 200,000 to 250,000 clones, approximately 78% recorded once. The CDR3 consists of 14 residues. CDR1 and CDR2 (germline): SGHVS, FQNEAQ. V trimming: 5 bases; J trimming: 0 bases; junction bases outside the gene matches: 4. Sequencing used peripheral blood. This chain connects TRBV7-8 to TRBJ2-7; 7 nucleotides agree with TRBD1. The TCR sequence derives from a woman aged 18-29 years with acute or convalescent COVID-19. CDR3 residues: CASSPGGDSYEQYF. Written as DNA, the CDR3 is TGTGCCAGCAGCCCAGGGGGAGACTCCTACGAGCAGTACTTC.